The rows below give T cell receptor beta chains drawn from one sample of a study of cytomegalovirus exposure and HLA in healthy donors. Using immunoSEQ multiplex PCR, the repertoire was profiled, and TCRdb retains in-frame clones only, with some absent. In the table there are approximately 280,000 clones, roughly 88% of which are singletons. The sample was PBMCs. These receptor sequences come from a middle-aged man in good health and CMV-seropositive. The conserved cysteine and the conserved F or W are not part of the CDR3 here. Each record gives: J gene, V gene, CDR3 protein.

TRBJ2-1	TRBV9	ASSSRSGATYNEQF
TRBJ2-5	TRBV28	ASRGTGVQLRLAPGAQY
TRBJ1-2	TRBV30	AWAQGDGYT
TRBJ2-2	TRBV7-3	ASSSWTSGHTGELF
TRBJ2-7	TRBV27	ASSETPAASYEQY
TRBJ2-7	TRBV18	ASSPGQGAYEQY
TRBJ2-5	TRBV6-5	ASSPRQGETQY
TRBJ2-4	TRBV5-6	ASSSTLLRAKNIQY
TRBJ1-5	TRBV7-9	ASSSTKTGFLQPQH
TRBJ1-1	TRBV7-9	ASSRIGAMNTEAF
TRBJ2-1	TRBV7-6	ASSLEGSGRSNREQF
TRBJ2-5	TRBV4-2	ASSQRLVAQETQY
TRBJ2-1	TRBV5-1	ASSLGRGNEQF
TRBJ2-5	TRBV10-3	AISKDIQETQY
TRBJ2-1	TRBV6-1	ANGLAGGPGEQF
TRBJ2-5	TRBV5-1	ASRSLQGGETQY
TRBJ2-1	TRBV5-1	ASMITGYNEQF
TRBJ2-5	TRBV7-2	ASSRRVEVAQETQY
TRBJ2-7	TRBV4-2	ASSQVMLGQGRLGNEQY
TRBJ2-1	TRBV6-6	ASVASGAYNEQF
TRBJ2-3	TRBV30	AWKGIYRADTQY
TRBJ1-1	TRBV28	ASRDRVSTEAF
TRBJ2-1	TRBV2	ASKDVAGVNEQF